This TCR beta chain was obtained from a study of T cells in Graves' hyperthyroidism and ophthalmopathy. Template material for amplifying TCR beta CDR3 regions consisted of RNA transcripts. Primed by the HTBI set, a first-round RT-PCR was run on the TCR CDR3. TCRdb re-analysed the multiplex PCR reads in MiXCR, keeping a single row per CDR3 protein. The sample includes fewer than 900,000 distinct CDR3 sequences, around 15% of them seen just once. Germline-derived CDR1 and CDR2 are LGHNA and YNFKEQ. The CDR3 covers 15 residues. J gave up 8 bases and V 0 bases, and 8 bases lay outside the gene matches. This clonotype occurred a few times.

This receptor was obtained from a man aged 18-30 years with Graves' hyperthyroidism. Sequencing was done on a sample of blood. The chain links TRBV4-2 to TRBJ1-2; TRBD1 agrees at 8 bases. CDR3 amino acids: CASSQDTNRGDGYTF. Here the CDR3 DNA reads TGTGCCAGCAGCCAAGATACGAACAGGGGGGACGGCTACACCTTC.